This T cell receptor beta chain is drawn from a study of multiple sclerosis patients with progressive multifocal leukoencephalopathy. The CDR3 has 15 amino acids. The germline V gene has CDR1 SGHRS and CDR2 YFSETQ. The V gene end was trimmed by 1 base and the J gene end by 1 base; junction bases not matched to a gene: 1. Of note for this clone: Its specificity is unknown.

The table came from immunoSEQ multiplex PCR; TCRdb's copy has only in-frame clones and leaves some out. The top ten hold over 1.2% of the sample, which has 29,000 or so clones, around 92% seen once. The time point was: about 6 months of natalizumab therapy. Study-wide results and limits: Before and during natalizumab, the clones expanded at PML already existed. It is unclear whether the findings reflect JC virus infection or general immunocompromise. In most PML patients, TRB repertoires appeared less diverse by entropy.

Sequenced here: PBMCs, sampled from a patient treated with natalizumab. The chain couples TRBV5-1 to TRBJ2-1; TRBD2 matches 8 bases. This sequence was found in a human donor with multiple sclerosis. The CDR3 nucleotides read TGCGCCAGCAGCTTGACTAGCGGTTCCTACAATGAGCAGTTCTTC. Translating it yields CASSLTSGSYNEQFF.